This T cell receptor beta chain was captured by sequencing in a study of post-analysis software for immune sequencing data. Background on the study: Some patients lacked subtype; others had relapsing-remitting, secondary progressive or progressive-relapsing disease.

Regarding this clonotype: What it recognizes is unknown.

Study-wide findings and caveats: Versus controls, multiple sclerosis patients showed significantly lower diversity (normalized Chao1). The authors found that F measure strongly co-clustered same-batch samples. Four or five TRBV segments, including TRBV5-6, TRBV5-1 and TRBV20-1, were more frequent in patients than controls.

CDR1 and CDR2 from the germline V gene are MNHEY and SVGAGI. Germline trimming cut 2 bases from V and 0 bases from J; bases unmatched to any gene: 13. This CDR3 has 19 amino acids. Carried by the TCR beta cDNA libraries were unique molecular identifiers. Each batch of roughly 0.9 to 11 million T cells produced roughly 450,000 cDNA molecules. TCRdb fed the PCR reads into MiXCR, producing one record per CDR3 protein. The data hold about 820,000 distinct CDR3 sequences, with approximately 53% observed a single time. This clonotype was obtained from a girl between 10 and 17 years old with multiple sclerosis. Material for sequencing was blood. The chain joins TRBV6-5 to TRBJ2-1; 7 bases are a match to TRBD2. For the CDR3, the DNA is TGTGCCAGCAGTTACGGAAGCGGGGCCTCCCATAGCTCCTACAATGAGCAGTTCTTC. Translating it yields CASSYGSGASHSSYNEQFF.